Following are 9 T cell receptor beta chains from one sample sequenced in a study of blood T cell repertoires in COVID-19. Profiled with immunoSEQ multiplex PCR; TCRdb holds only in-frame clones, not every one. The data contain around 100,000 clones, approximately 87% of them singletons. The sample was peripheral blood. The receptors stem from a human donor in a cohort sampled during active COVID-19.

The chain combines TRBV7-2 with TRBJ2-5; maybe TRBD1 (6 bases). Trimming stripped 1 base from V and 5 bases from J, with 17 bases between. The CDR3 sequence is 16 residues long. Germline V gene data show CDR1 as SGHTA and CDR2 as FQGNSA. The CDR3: CASSLVFGTTKETQYF. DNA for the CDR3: TGTGCCAGCAGCTTAGTTTTTGGGACAACCAAGGAGACCCAGTACTTC.

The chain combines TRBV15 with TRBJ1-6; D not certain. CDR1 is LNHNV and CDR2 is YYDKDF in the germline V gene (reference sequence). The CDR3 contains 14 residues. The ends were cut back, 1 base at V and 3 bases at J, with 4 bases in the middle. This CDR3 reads CATSRVDYNSPLHF. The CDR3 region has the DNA TGTGCCACCAGCAGAGTAGACTATAATTCACCCCTCCACTTT.

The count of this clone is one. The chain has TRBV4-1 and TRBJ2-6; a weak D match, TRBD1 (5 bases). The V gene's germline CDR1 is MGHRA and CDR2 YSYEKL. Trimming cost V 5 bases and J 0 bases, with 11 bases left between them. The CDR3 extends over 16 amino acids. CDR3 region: CASSGAVLSGANVLTF. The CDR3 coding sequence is TGCGCCAGCAGCGGGGCAGTCCTCTCTGGGGCCAACGTCCTGACTTTC.

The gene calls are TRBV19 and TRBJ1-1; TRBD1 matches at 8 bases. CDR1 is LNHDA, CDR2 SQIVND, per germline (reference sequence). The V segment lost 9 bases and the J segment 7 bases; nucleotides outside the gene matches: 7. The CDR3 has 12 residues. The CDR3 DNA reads TGTGCCAGCAGACAGGGGAGTAGTGAAGCTTTCTTT. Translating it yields CASRQGSSEAFF. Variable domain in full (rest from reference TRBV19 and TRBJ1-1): DGGITQSPKYLFRKEGQNVTLSCEQNLNHDAMYWYRQDPGQGLRLIYYSQIVNDFQKGDIAEGYSVSREKKESFPLTVTSAQKNPTAFYLCASRQGSSEAFFGQGTRLTVV.

The CDR3 region is CASSLADNQPQHF. DNA of the CDR3: TGTGCCAGCAGCTTAGCAGATAATCAGCCCCAGCATTTT. The chain carries TRBV11-2 and TRBJ1-5; no reliable D call. Germline V gives CDR1 SGHAT, CDR2 FQNNGV. CDR3 size: 13 residues. The V gene lost 1 base and the J gene lost 4 bases, with 5 bases spanning the gap.

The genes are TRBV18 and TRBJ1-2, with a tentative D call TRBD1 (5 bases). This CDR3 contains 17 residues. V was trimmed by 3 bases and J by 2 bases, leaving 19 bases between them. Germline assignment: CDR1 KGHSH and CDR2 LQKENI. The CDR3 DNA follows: TGTGCCAGCTCACCCCCGGGCGGGGGAAGGATGAACTATGGCTACACCTTC. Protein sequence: CASSPPGGGRMNYGYTF.

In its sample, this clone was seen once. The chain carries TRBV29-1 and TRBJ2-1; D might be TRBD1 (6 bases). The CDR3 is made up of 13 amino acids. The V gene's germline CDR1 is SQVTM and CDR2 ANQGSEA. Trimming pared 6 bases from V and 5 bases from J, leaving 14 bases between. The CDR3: CSVPVQGHNEQFF. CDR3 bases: TGCAGCGTCCCGGTCCAGGGGCACAATGAGCAGTTCTTC.

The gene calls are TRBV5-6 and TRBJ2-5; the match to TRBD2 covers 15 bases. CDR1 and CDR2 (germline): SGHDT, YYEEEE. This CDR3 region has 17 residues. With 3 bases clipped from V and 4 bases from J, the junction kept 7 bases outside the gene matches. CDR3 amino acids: CASSYRTSGRAVETQYF. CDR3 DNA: TGTGCCAGCAGCTATAGGACTAGCGGGAGGGCCGTAGAGACCCAGTACTTC.

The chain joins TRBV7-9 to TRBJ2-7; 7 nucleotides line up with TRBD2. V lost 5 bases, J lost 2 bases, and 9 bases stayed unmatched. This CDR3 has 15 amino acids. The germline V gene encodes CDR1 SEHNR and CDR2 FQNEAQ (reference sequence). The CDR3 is CASSPSGAGPYEQYF. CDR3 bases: TGTGCCAGCAGCCCCAGTGGAGCGGGACCCTACGAGCAGTACTTC.